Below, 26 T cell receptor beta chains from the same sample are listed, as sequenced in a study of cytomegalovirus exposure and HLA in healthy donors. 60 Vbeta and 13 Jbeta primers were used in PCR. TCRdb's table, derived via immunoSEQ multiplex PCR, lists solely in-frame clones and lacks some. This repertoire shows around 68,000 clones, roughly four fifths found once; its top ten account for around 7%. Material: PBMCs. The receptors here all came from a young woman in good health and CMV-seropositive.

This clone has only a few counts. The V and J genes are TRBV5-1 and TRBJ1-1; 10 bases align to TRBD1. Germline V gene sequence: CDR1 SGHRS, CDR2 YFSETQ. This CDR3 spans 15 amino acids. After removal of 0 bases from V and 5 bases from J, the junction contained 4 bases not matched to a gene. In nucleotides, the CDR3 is TGCGCCAGCAGCTTGGCCTCGGGACAGGGGACTGAAGCTTTCTTT. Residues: CASSLASGQGTEAFF.

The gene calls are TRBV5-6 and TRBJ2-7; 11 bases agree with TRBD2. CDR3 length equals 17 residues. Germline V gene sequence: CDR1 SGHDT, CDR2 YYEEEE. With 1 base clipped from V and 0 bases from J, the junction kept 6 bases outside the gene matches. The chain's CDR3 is CASSLKILAGGSYEQYF. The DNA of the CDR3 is TGTGCCAGCAGCTTGAAGATCCTAGCGGGAGGCTCCTACGAGCAGTACTTC.

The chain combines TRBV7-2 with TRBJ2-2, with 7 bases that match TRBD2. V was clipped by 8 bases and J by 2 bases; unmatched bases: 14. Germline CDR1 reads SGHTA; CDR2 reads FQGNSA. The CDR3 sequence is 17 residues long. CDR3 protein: CASASGREGFNTGELFF. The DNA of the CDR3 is TGTGCCAGCGCCTCTGGCAGGGAGGGTTTCAACACCGGGGAGCTGTTTTTT.

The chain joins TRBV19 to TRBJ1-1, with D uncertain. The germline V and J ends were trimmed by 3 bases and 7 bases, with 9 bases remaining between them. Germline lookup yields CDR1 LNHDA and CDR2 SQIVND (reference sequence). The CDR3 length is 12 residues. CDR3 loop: CASSIGGLEAFF. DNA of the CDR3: TGTGCCAGTAGTATTGGAGGGCTTGAAGCTTTCTTT.

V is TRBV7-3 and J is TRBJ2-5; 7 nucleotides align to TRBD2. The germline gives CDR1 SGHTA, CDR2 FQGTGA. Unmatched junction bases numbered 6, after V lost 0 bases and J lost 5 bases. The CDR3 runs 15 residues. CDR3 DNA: TGTGCCAGCAGCTTAACGGGGACTATGAAGGAGACCCAGTACTTC. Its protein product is CASSLTGTMKETQYF.

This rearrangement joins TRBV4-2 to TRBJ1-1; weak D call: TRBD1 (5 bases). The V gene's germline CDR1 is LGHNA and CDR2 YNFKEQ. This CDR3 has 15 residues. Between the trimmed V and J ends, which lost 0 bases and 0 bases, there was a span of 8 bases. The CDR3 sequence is CASSQDTGLNTEAFF. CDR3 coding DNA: TGTGCCAGCAGCCAAGATACAGGATTGAACACTGAAGCTTTCTTT.

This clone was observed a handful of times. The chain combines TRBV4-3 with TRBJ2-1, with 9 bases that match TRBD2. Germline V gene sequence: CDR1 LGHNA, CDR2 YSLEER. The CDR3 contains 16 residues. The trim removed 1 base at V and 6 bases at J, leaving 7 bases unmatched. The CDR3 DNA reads TGCGCCAGCAGCCAAGGACTAGCGGAGGGGGCCAATGAGCAGTTCTTC. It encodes CASSQGLAEGANEQFF.

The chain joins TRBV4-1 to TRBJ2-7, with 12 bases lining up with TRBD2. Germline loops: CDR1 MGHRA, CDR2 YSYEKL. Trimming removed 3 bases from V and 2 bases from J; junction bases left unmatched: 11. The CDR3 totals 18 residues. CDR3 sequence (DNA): TGCGCCAGCAGCCAGGCCCTAGCGGGAGGGCCAGGGACCTACGAGCAGTACTTC. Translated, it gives CASSQALAGGPGTYEQYF.

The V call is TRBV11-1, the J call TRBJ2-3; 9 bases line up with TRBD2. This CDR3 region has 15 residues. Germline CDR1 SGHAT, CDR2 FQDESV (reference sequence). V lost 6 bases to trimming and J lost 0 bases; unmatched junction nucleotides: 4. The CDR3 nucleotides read TGTGCCAGCAGTAGAGCGGGAGGTAGCACAGATACGCAGTATTTT. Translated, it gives CASSRAGGSTDTQYF.

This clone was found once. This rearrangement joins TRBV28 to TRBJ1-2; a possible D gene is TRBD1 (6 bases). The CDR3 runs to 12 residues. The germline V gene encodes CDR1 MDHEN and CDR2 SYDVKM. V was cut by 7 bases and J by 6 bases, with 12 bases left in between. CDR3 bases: TGTGCCAGCACCGACAGGTTCGATGGCTACACCTTC. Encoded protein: CASTDRFDGYTF.

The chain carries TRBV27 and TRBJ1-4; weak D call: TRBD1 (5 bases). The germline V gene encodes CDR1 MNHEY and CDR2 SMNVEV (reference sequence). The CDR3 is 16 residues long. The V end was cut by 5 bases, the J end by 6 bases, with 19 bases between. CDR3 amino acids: CASSPSLRGEHEKLFF. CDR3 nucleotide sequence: TGTGCCAGCAGTCCCTCGTTAAGGGGCGAACATGAAAAACTGTTTTTT.

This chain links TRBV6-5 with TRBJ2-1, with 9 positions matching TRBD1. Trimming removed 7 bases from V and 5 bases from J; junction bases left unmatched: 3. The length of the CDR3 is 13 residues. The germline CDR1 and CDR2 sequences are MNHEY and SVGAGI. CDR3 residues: CASTDRGNNEQFF. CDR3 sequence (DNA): TGTGCCAGCACCGACAGGGGGAACAATGAGCAGTTCTTC.

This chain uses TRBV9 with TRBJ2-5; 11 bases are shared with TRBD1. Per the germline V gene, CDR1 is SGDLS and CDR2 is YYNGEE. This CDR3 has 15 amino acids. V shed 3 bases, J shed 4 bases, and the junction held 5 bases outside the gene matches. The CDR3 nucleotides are TGTGCCAGCAGCGGAGGACAGGGGGCCGGAGAGACCCAGTACTTC. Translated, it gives CASSGGQGAGETQYF.

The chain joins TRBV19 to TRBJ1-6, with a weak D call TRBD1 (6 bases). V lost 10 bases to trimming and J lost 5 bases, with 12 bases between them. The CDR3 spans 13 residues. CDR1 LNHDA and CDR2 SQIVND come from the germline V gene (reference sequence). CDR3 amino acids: CATSAGDNSPLHF. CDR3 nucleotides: TGTGCCACCTCAGCAGGGGATAATTCACCCCTCCACTTT.

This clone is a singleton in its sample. Here the CDR3 reads CASSLVSYSYEQYF. The CDR3 DNA is TGTGCCAGCAGCTTAGTTTCTTATTCCTACGAGCAGTACTTC. This chain uses TRBV7-9 with TRBJ2-7, with no clear D. CDR3 length: 14 amino acids. V shed 1 base and J shed 1 base, with 8 bases lying between them. Per germline, CDR1 SEHNR and CDR2 FQNEAQ (reference sequence).

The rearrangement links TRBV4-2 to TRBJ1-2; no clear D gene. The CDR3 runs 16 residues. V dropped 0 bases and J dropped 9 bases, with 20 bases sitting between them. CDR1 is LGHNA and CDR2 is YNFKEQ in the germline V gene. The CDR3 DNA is TGTGCCAGCAGCCAAGAAGGACTCACACAGTCTAGTAGCTACACCTTC. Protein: CASSQEGLTQSSSYTF.

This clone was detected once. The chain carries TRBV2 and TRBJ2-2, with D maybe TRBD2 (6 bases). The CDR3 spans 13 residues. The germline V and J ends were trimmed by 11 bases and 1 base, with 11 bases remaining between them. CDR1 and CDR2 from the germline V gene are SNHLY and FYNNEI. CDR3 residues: CAGSGVNTGELFF. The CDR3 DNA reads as TGTGCCGGTAGCGGAGTGAACACCGGGGAGCTGTTTTTT.

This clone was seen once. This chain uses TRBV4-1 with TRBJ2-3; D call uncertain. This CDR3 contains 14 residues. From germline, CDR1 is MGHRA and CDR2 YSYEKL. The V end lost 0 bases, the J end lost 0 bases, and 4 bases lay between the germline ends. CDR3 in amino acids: CASSQDPSTDTQYF. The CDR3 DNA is TGCGCCAGCAGCCAAGATCCTAGCACAGATACGCAGTATTTT.

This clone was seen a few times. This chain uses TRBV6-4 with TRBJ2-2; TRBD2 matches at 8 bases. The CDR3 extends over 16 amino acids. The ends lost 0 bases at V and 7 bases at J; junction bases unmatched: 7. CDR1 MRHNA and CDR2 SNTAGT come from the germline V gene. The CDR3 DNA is TGTGCCAGCAGTGACTCGAAAGCGGGAGATGTCGGGGAGCTGTTTTTT. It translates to CASSDSKAGDVGELFF.

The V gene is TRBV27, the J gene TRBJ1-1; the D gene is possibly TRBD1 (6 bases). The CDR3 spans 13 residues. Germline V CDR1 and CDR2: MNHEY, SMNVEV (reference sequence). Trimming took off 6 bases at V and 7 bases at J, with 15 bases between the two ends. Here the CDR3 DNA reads TGTGCCAGCAGGCCAGCCCAGGGGCTTGAAGCTTTCTTT. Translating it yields CASRPAQGLEAFF.

The CDR3 loop is CASSYASGSSYEQYF. In DNA form, the CDR3 reads TGTGCCAGCAGTTACGCTAGCGGGAGCTCCTACGAGCAGTACTTC. The chain carries TRBV6-5 and TRBJ2-7; 10 nucleotides match TRBD2. The CDR3 contains 15 residues. The germline V gene has CDR1 MNHEY and CDR2 SVGAGI. Losses at the gene ends were 2 bases for V and 0 bases for J; bases not matched to a gene: 1.

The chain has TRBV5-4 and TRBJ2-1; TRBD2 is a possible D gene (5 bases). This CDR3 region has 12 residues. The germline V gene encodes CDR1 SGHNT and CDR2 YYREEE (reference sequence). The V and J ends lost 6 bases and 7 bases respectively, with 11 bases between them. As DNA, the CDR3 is TGTGCCAGCACGGACTCCCCAAATGAGCAGTTCTTC. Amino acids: CASTDSPNEQFF.

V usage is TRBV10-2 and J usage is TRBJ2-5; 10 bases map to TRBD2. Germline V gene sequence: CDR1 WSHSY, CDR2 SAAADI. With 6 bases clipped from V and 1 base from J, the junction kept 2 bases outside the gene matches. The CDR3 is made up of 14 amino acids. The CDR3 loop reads CASSGTSVQETQYF. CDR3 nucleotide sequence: TGCGCCAGCAGCGGGACTAGCGTCCAAGAGACCCAGTACTTC.

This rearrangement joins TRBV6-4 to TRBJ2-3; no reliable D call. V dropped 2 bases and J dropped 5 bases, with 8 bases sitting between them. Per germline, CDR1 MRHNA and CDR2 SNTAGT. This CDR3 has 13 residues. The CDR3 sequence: CASSDQARDTQYF. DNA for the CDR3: TGTGCCAGCAGTGACCAAGCAAGAGATACGCAGTATTTT.

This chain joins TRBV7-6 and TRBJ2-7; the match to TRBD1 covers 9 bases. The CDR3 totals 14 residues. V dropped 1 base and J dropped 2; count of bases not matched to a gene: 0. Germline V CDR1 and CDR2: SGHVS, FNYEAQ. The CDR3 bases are TGTGCCAGCAGCTTAGGACAGGGGGCCTACGAGCAGTACTTC. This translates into CASSLGQGAYEQYF.

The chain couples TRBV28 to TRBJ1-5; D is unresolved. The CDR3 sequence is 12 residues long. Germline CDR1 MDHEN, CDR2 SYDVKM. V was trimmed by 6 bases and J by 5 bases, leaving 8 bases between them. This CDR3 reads CASRREYQPQHF. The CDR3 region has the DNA TGTGCCAGCAGGCGAGAATATCAGCCCCAGCATTTT.